The TCR beta chain described here comes from a study of graft-versus-host responses after intestinal transplantation. On the study more broadly: Recipients had multivisceral, liver-intestinal, or isolated intestinal transplants. General study findings and limits: The marrow of recipients harbored GvH clones, and ileum or blood showed some of them first.

The table came from immunoSEQ multiplex PCR; TCRdb's copy has only in-frame clones and leaves some out. The table lists 50,000 or so clones, about 90% of them singletons. The germline V gene has CDR1 MNHEY and CDR2 SMNVEV (reference sequence). CDR3 length: 16 residues. J gave up 2 bases and V 5 bases, and 7 bases lay outside the gene matches. Points on this clone: Its target is not known.

V is TRBV27 and J is TRBJ2-3, with 10 bases fitting TRBD2. This TCR came from a human patient who received an intestinal transplant, so some T cells may come from the graft donor. The input for sequencing was PBMCs, taken 118 to 130 days after intestinal transplantation. The CDR3 here is CASSNSGGLTTDTQYF. CDR3 sequence (DNA): TGTGCCAGCAGTAATAGCGGGGGGCTTACCACAGATACGCAGTATTTT.